This paragraph reports one T cell receptor (beta chain). This sample is drawn from a study of blood T cell repertoires in COVID-19. The germline gives CDR1 SGHNT, CDR2 YYREEE (reference sequence). V shed 0 bases and J shed 1 base, with 7 bases lying between them. The CDR3 covers 14 residues. Only in-frame clones appear in the TCRdb table, and some are missing; sequencing was by immunoSEQ multiplex PCR. The sample shows approximately 350,000 clones, roughly nine tenths of them seen only once. The J gene is TRBJ1-1, the V gene TRBV5-4, with D possibly being TRBD1 (5 bases). This TCR came from a man aged 35 to 55 with acute or convalescent COVID-19. The sequenced sample consisted of peripheral blood. CDR3 nucleotides: TGTGCCAGCAGCTTGGAAGGGGAGAACACTGAAGCTTTCTTT. Amino acid sequence: CASSLEGENTEAFF.